Given below is one TCR beta chain in context. Its antigen is undetermined. This sample stems from a study of beta chain features in type 1 diabetes. The study, taken as a whole, reports: Among patients, naive, central memory and Treg TCRB repertoires appeared more similar than among healthy donors.

The CDR3 consists of 13 residues. CDR1 and CDR2 from the germline V gene are SGHRS and YFSETQ. Trimming took off 2 bases at V and 4 bases at J, with 9 bases between the two ends. cDNA synthesis used the whole RNA isolate, giving expressed TCRB sequences. Produced via immunoSEQ multiplex PCR; TCRdb's table is partial and in-frame only. The data show 300,000 to 350,000 clones, with roughly a fifth seen just once and under 0.05% held by the top ten. The clonotype comes from a woman between 18 and 30 years old in good health. Sequencing input: naive CD4+ T cells from blood. This chain joins TRBV5-1 and TRBJ1-2; D may be TRBD1 (5 bases). For the CDR3, the DNA is TGCGCCAGCAGCTTTGGGGCGACCTATGGCTACACCTTC. Residues: CASSFGATYGYTF.